Below, 13 T cell receptor beta chains from the same sample are listed, as sequenced in a study of cytomegalovirus exposure and HLA in healthy donors. PCR involved 60 Vbeta and 13 Jbeta primers. Using immunoSEQ multiplex PCR, the repertoire was profiled, and TCRdb retains in-frame clones only, with some absent. This sample has 150,000 to 200,000 clones, with more than 60% found just once. Sequenced input: PBMCs. The receptors come from a woman between 55 and 75 years old in good health and CMV-seropositive.

The chain joins TRBV28 to TRBJ1-1; the D is unclear. Germline V lookup: CDR1 MDHEN, CDR2 SYDVKM. The CDR3 length is 12 residues. Trimming shortened V by 2 bases and J by 1 base, and 2 bases separated the two germline ends. This chain's CDR3 is CASSLQNTEAFF. The CDR3 DNA follows: TGTGCCAGCAGTTTACAGAACACTGAAGCTTTCTTT.

This clone has just a few counts. This chain links TRBV30 with TRBJ2-1; a possible D gene is TRBD1 (5 bases). CDR1 is GTSNPN and CDR2 is SVGIG in the germline V gene (reference sequence). V lost 4 bases to trimming and J lost 0 bases, with 7 bases between them. The CDR3 spans 13 residues. The CDR3 bases are TGTGCCTGGACCCAGGGCTCCTACAATGAGCAGTTCTTC. Translation: CAWTQGSYNEQFF.

This clone was recorded a few times. The chain combines TRBV4-2 with TRBJ1-2, with TRBD1 matching 9 bases. The CDR3 has 16 amino acids. Germline V CDR1 and CDR2: LGHNA, YNFKEQ. The J segment lost 5 bases and the V segment lost 0 bases, leaving 7 bases of the junction unmatched. The CDR3 spells CASSQEGVGTGYGYTF. The DNA of the CDR3 is TGTGCCAGCAGCCAAGAAGGCGTCGGGACAGGGTATGGCTACACCTTC.

This sequence joins TRBV9 and TRBJ2-7; D might be TRBD1 (6 bases). This CDR3 has 14 amino acids. Germline V gene lookup returns CDR1 SGDLS and CDR2 YYNGEE. Deletions cut 0 bases from V and 6 bases from J, with 13 bases between. Written as DNA, the CDR3 is TGTGCCAGCAGCGTAGACGGCAGGGGTCGCGAGCAGTACTTC. Protein sequence: CASSVDGRGREQYF.

This clone occurred a few times. The V and J genes are TRBV10-3 and TRBJ2-6; 7 bases line up with TRBD1. CDR1 and CDR2 (germline): ENHRY, SYGVKD. The CDR3 sequence is 16 residues long. V dropped 7 bases and J dropped 0; count of bases not matched to a gene: 6. CDR3 in amino acids: CAIKRDSRSGANVLTF. In DNA, the CDR3 is TGTGCCATCAAGAGGGACAGCCGCTCTGGGGCCAACGTCCTGACTTTC.

This clone was counted between two and nine times. The chain uses TRBV4-1 and TRBJ2-7, with 10 bases matching TRBD1. The germline gives CDR1 MGHRA, CDR2 YSYEKL. With V trimmed by 4 bases and J by 5 bases, 5 bases remained unmatched. The CDR3 consists of 14 residues. CDR3 amino acids: CASSRPGQGNEQYF. DNA for the CDR3: TGCGCCAGCAGCCGACCGGGACAGGGGAACGAGCAGTACTTC.

This chain links TRBV6-5 with TRBJ2-1; 12 nucleotides align to TRBD1. The CDR3 is 16 residues long. The V and J ends lost 0 bases and 9 bases, in that order; junction bases with no gene match: 6. Germline assignment: CDR1 MNHEY and CDR2 SVGAGI. The DNA of the CDR3 is TGTGCCAGCAGTTACTCACCGGGACAGGGGGCGCGTGAGCAGTTCTTC. Amino acid sequence: CASSYSPGQGAREQFF.

This chain connects TRBV5-8 to TRBJ2-5; 10 positions agree with TRBD1. Germline trimming cut 5 bases from V and 3 bases from J; bases unmatched to any gene: 4. Germline CDR1 reads SGHTS; CDR2 reads YDEGEE. The CDR3 covers 14 residues. The CDR3 region is CASSWTGGEETQYF. CDR3 in DNA: TGTGCCAGCAGTTGGACAGGGGGGGAAGAGACCCAGTACTTC. Complete variable domain (other parts from reference TRBV5-8 and TRBJ2-5): EAGVTQSPTHLIKTRGQQATLRCSPISGHTSVYWYQQALGLGLQFLLWYDEGEERNRGNFPPRFSGRQFPNYSSELNVNALELEDSALYLCASSWTGGEETQYFGPGTRLLVL.

V usage is TRBV7-3 and J usage is TRBJ2-5, with 12 bases that match TRBD2. Losses at the gene ends were 2 bases for V and 3 bases for J; bases not matched to a gene: 22. The CDR3 contains 22 residues. CDR1 and CDR2 (germline): SGHTA, FQGTGA. The CDR3 DNA reads TGTGCCAGCAGCTTATTGGACATCTGGGAACTAGCGGGAGGCCTTACAAAAGAGACCCAGTACTTC. Amino acid sequence: CASSLLDIWELAGGLTKETQYF.

This clone was seen only a few times. The chain recombines TRBV7-9 with TRBJ2-1; TRBD2 matches at 8 bases. V trimming: 6 bases; J trimming: 3 bases; junction bases outside the gene matches: 7. Germline V gene sequence: CDR1 SEHNR, CDR2 FQNEAQ (reference sequence). The CDR3 covers 15 residues. The CDR3 region has the DNA TGTGCCAGCAGGACGATAGCGGGGAACTACAATGAGCAGTTCTTC. Its protein is CASRTIAGNYNEQFF. Based on the CDR3 plus reference TRBV7-9 and TRBJ2-1, the full variable domain is DTGVSQNPRHKITKRGQNVTFRCDPISEHNRLYWYRQTLGQGPEFLTYFQNEAQLEKSRLLSDRFSAERPKGSFSTLEIQRTEQGDSAMYLCASRTIAGNYNEQFFGPGTRLTVL.

This clone has only one observation. The gene calls are TRBV6-1 and TRBJ1-5, with D perhaps TRBD1 (6 bases). From germline, CDR1 is MNHNS and CDR2 SASEGT. With 3 bases removed from V and 7 bases from J, the gap between germline ends came to 19 bases. This CDR3 is 16 amino acids long. DNA for the CDR3: TGTGCCAGCAGTGATCAGGGGCCAGCTCCAAGACAGCCCCAGCATTTT. Residues: CASSDQGPAPRQPQHF.

V and J are TRBV18 and TRBJ2-5; possible D gene TRBD1, 6 bases. CDR3 length: 14 residues. V dropped 4 bases and J dropped 0 bases, with 9 bases sitting between them. CDR1 KGHSH and CDR2 LQKENI come from the germline V gene. CDR3 nucleotide sequence: TGTGCCAGCTCACAAAGGGACAACCAAGAGACCCAGTACTTC. Protein: CASSQRDNQETQYF. Complete variable domain (other parts from reference TRBV18 and TRBJ2-5): NAGVMQNPRHLVRRRGQEARLRCSPMKGHSHVYWYRQLPEEGLKFMVYLQKENIIDESGMPKERFSAEFPKEGPSILRIQQVVRGDSAAYFCASSQRDNQETQYFGPGTRLLVL.

The table lists this clone with a few counts. The chain has TRBV13 and TRBJ1-1, with TRBD1 identical over 11 bases. J lost 1 base, V lost 2 bases, and 9 bases had no gene match. Germline V lookup: CDR1 PRHDT, CDR2 FYEKMQ (reference sequence). This CDR3 has 18 residues. This CDR3 reads CASSLNGGQGGENTEAFF. CDR3 nucleotide sequence: TGTGCCAGCAGCTTAAACGGGGGACAGGGGGGGGAGAACACTGAAGCTTTCTTT.